The entry below describes one T cell receptor beta chain. No antigen is known for it. Germline V gene sequence: CDR1 MNHNY, CDR2 SVGAGI (reference sequence). The CDR3 is 13 residues long. Germline trimming cut 6 bases from V and 10 bases from J; bases unmatched to any gene: 9. This sample is drawn from a study of T cell repertoires in cytomegalovirus infection. TCRdb ran MiXCR on the reads and lists one entry per CDR3 protein. The table lists some 43,000 distinct CDR3 sequences, 20% to 25% of them singletons. Whole-study results and caveats: HLA-C-restricted CMV clonotypes gave the most frequent clonotype in two of eight donors. Carriers of CMV and the relevant HLA type were discriminated by public TCR beta frequency.

The sequence derives from a human donor in good health (CMV status not recorded). Some clones in this sample may be carry-over from other donors' samples. Specimen: CD8+ T cells from cultured PBMCs, collected from culture after CMV antigen stimulation. The chain combines TRBV6-6 with TRBJ2-1, with 7 bases lining up with TRBD2. The CDR3 protein is CASSHPGGSEQFF. CDR3 sequence (DNA): TGTGCCAGCAGCCATCCGGGGGGTTCGGAGCAGTTCTTC.